A selection of T cell receptor beta chains follows, all from one sample in a study of T cell repertoires in cytomegalovirus infection. MiXCR was run by TCRdb on the reads, yielding one entry per CDR3 protein. Found here are some 700,000 distinct CDR3 sequences, 35% to 45% of them singletons; the top ten hold 2.8%. Input material: PBMCs. The receptors originated from a human donor in good health (CMV status not recorded). Some clones in this sample may be carry-over from other donors' samples. Both conserved end residues are part of each CDR3. Fields, in order: V gene, CDR3 protein.

TRBV2	CASTVRIRLRATTEAFF
TRBV7-2	CASSLRSRGPTGALFF
TRBV20-1	CSVIGGGRVGNQPQHF
TRBV5-1	CASSLGPGAVYGYTF
TRBV11-2	CASRSSGGITGELFF
TRBV10-3	CAISGGGTTDTQYF
TRBV6-6	CASSYSGTGKNEQFF
TRBV10-3	CAISDLAVYNEQFF
TRBV2	CASKEEMWGQAEAFF
TRBV7-2	CARSFRSPYKKYF
TRBV5-1	CASKPQGIKDYGYTF
TRBV7-8	CASSWRDRGSTEAFF
TRBV12-3/TRBV12-4	CASSPGTGKDELFF
TRBV19	CASSLDKNQPQHF
TRBV6-5	CASTPRGGSTEAFF
TRBV12-3/TRBV12-4	CASSPAGTGGASGYTF
TRBV7-2	CASSLSGTNQPQHF
TRBV19	CASTSQGDTEAFF
TRBV7-9	CASSSSTGASYNEQFF
TRBV12-3/TRBV12-4	CASSRTRGYTDTQYF
TRBV9	CASSVTDHRELFF
TRBV28	CASSGGTVSSYEQYF
TRBV2	CASSQRLAEYEQYF
TRBV15	CATSTMASGANVLTF
TRBV7-2	CASSSTSGDVEQYF
TRBV12-3/TRBV12-4	CASSLAGRETDTQYF
TRBV12-3/TRBV12-4	CASNRGRRNTEAFF